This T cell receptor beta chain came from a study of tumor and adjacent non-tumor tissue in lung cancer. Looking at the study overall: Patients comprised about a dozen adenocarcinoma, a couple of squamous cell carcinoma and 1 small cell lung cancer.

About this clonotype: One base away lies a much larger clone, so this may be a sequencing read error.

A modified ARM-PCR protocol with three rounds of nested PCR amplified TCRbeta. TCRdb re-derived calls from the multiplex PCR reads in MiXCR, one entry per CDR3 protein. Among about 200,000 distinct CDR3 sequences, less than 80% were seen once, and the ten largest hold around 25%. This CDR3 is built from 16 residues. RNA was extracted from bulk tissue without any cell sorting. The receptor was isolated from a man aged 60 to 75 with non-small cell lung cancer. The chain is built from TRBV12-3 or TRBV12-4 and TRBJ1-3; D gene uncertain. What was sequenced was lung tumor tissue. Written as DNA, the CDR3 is TGTGCCAGCGGTTTAGACCCCTGGGGCTCTGGAAACACCATATATTTT. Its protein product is CASGLDPWGSGNTIYF.